Presented here are 11 T cell receptor beta chains from one specimen sequenced in a study of blood T cell repertoires in COVID-19 (dated by TCRdb to about 2020). Libraries were constructed by the immunoSEQ multiplex PCR assay. TCRdb re-hosts the immuneACCESS table, in-frame sequences only. Its copies lack some clones; in the studies checked, an unresolved V gene accounts for under half of them, and the cause for the rest is not known. This sample holds approximately 94,000 clones; roughly nine tenths were observed only once. The ten top clones hold approximately 2% of the sample. The sequencing input was peripheral blood. The receptor source for this set is a man aged 50 or older with active COVID-19.

The J gene is TRBJ1-6, the V gene TRBV7-9; 9 bases are shared with TRBD1. Germline trimming cut 0 bases from V and 7 bases from J; bases unmatched to any gene: 4. CDR1 is SEHNR, CDR2 FQNEAQ, per germline (reference sequence). The CDR3 has 16 residues. The DNA of the CDR3 is TGTGCCAGCAGCTTAGCGACGGGACAGGGAAATTCACCCCTCCACTTT. It codes for CASSLATGQGNSPLHF.

The V call is TRBV21-1, the J call TRBJ2-2; the table gives TRBD2 as D, unverified against the DNA. TRBV21-1 is tagged as a pseudogene. CDR3 length equals 16 residues. CDR3 protein: CASSNMTGLNTGELFF. The CDR3 region has the DNA TGTGCCAGCAGCAATATGACGGGACTGAACACCGGGGAGCTGTTTTTT.

The rearrangement uses TRBV7-9 and TRBJ1-2, with no clear D. V was trimmed by 1 base and J by 0 bases, leaving 6 bases between them. This CDR3 region has 14 residues. Germline V gives CDR1 SEHNR, CDR2 FQNEAQ (reference sequence). This chain's CDR3 is CASSLVSANYGYTF. The CDR3 coding sequence is TGTGCCAGCAGCTTAGTCAGCGCTAACTATGGCTACACCTTC. Full variable domain (outside the CDR3, taken from reference TRBV7-9 and TRBJ1-2): DTGVSQNPRHKITKRGQNVTFRCDPISEHNRLYWYRQTLGQGPEFLTYFQNEAQLEKSRLLSDRFSAERPKGSFSTLEIQRTEQGDSAMYLCASSLVSANYGYTFGSGTRLTVV.

This rearrangement joins TRBV10-3 to TRBJ2-7, with TRBD1 as a possible D gene (5 bases). Germline V gene data show CDR1 as ENHRY and CDR2 as SYGVKD. The CDR3 has 14 residues. Trimming stripped 0 bases from V and 2 bases from J, with 8 bases between. The CDR3 sequence is CAISESGQTYEQYF. CDR3 coding DNA: TGTGCCATCAGTGAGTCAGGACAAACCTACGAGCAGTACTTC.

The rearrangement joins TRBV27 to TRBJ2-1, with TRBD2 matching over 13 bases. The CDR3 has 17 residues. Germline V lookup: CDR1 MNHEY, CDR2 SMNVEV (reference sequence). Trimming cost V 5 bases and J 2 bases; bases outside gene matches: 6. The CDR3 is CASSGILAGGPYNEQFF. The CDR3, as DNA: TGTGCCAGCAGTGGTATACTAGCGGGGGGGCCCTACAATGAGCAGTTCTTC.

This clone has a handful of counts. V and J are TRBV2 and TRBJ2-3, with TRBD1 matching 12 bases. There are 15 residues in the CDR3. V dropped 4 bases and J dropped 6; count of bases not matched to a gene: 5. Germline V gene lookup returns CDR1 SNHLY and CDR2 FYNNEI. The CDR3 DNA reads TGTGCCAGCAGTGGCGGGACAGGGGGCAAGGATACGCAGTATTTT. It codes for CASSGGTGGKDTQYF.

This chain links TRBV5-1 with TRBJ2-3; 7 bases match TRBD1. The V gene's germline CDR1 is SGHRS and CDR2 YFSETQ. Losses at the gene ends were 0 bases for V and 0 bases for J; bases not matched to a gene: 7. This CDR3 is built from 17 residues. The CDR3: CASSLVLDRSSTDTQYF. The CDR3 region has the DNA TGCGCCAGCAGCTTGGTACTGGACAGGTCTAGCACAGATACGCAGTATTTT. The full variable domain, rest sourced from reference TRBV5-1 and TRBJ2-3, is KAGVTQTPRYLIKTRGQQVTLSCSPISGHRSVSWYQQTPGQGLQFLFEYFSETQRNKGNFPGRFSGRQFSNSRSEMNVSTLELGDSALYLCASSLVLDRSSTDTQYFGPGTRLTVL.

The CDR3 DNA sequence: TGTGCCAGCAGCTGGACTAGCGGGCCCCTATCGCAGTATTTT. Residues: CASSWTSGPLSQYF. The rearrangement links TRBV5-5 to TRBJ2-3, with 11 bases matching TRBD2. The V gene end was trimmed by 3 bases and the J gene end by 10 bases; junction bases not matched to a gene: 7. The CDR3 has 14 amino acids. The germline gives CDR1 SGHKS, CDR2 YYEKEE (reference sequence).

On this clone: The junction does not match germline at one end; this may be a read error. The chain carries TRBV6-2 or TRBV6-3 and TRBJ1-5, with D possibly matching TRBD1 (6 bases). CDR3 length: 17 amino acids. Germline V lookup: CDR1 MNHEY, CDR2 SVGEGT. This CDR3 reads CASSYLGRGYSNQPQHF. Here the CDR3 DNA reads TGTGCCAGCAGCTACTTGGGCAGGGGATATAGCAATCAGCCCCAGCATTTT.

V gene TRBV19 combines with J gene TRBJ2-5; TRBD2 might be the D (5 bases). Germline CDR1 and CDR2: LNHDA and SQIVND (reference sequence). Trimming removed 7 bases at V and 0 bases at J, with 9 bases between. This CDR3 region has 13 residues. CDR3 in amino acids: CASTTADQETQYF. The CDR3 DNA follows: TGTGCCAGTACTACAGCGGACCAAGAGACCCAGTACTTC.

The rearrangement links TRBV4-2 to TRBJ1-2, with a possible D match to TRBD1 (6 bases). Deletions cut 4 bases from V and 4 bases from J, with 25 bases between. The CDR3 runs 18 residues. From germline, CDR1 is LGHNA and CDR2 YNFKEQ. CDR3 sequence reads: CASSPRGATVGAGYGYTF. For the CDR3, the DNA is TGTGCCAGCAGCCCCCGGGGTGCTACAGTGGGGGCAGGCTATGGCTACACCTTC.